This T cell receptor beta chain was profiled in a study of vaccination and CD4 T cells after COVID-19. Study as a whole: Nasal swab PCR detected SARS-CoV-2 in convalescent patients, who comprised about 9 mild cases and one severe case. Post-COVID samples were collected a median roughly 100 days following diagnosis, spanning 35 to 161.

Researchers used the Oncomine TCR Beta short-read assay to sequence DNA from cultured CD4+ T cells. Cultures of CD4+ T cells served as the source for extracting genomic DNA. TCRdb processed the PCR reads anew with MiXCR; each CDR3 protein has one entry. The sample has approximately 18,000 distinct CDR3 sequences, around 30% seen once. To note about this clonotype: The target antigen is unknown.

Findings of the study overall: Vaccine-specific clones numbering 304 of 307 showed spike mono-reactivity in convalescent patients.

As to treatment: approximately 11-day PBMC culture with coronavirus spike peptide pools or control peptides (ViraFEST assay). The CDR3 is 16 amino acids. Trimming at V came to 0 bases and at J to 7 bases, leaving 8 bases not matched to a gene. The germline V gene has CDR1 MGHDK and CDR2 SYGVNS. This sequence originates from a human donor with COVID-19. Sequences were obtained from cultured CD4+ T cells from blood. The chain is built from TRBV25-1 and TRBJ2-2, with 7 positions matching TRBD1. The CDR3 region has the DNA TGTGCCAGCAGTGAATACAGCACAGGGGCAGTCGGGGAGCTGTTTTTT. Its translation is CASSEYSTGAVGELFF. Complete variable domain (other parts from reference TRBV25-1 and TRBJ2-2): EADIYQTPRYLVIGTGKKITLECSQTMGHDKMYWYQQDPGMELHLIHYSYGVNSTEKGDLSSESTVSRIRTEHFPLTLESARPSHTSQYLCASSEYSTGAVGELFFGEGSRLTVL.